This T cell receptor (beta chain) was recorded in a study of cytomegalovirus exposure and HLA in healthy donors. General study points: Differences between HLA loci emerged in a later analysis of TCR association rates, with DRB1 most and HLA-C fewest. The study listed roughly 160 cytomegalovirus-associated TCR beta chains.

This clone was seen only once. Its antigen remains unknown. It was with 60 Vbeta and 13 Jbeta primers that the PCR ran. Libraries were prepared by immunoSEQ multiplex PCR; TCRdb keeps only in-frame clonotypes and omits some of them. This table has fewer than 110,000 clones, around three quarters appearing once. Sequenced: PBMCs. The sequence derives from a man aged 45-60 years in good health and CMV-seropositive.

CDR3 nucleotide sequence: TGCGCCAGCTTTGGCGGGAGGGGTGGGGAGCAGTACTTC. Encoded protein: CASFGGRGGEQYF. This rearrangement joins TRBV10-1 to TRBJ2-7; 9 bases are shared with TRBD2. Germline loops: CDR1 WNHNN, CDR2 SYGVQD (reference sequence). CDR3 size: 13 residues. Trimming took 8 bases from V and 7 from J; bases not matched to a gene: 9.